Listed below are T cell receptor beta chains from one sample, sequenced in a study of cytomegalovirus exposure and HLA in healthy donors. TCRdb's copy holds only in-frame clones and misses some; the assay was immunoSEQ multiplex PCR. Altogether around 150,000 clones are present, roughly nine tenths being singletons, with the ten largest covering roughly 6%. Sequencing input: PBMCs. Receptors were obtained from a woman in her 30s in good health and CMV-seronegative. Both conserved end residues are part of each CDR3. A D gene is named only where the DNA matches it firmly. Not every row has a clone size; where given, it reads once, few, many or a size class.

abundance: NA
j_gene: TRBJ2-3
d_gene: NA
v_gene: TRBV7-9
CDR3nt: TGTGCCAGCAGCTTAGTAGGCCAGGGAGATACGCAGTATTTT
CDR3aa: CASSLVGQGDTQYF

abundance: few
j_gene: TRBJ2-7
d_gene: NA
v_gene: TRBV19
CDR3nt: TGTGCCAGTAGTCGAGCAGGAGTCTCCTACGAGCAGTACTTC
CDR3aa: CASSRAGVSYEQYF

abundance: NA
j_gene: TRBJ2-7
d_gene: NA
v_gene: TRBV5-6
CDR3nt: TGTGCCAGCAGCTTGGCGGAGGGTCTTTCCTACGAGCAGTACTTC
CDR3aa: CASSLAEGLSYEQYF

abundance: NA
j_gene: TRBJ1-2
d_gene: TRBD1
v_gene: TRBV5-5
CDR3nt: TGTGCCAGCAGCCGAGGCAGAGACAGGGGCTATGGCTACACCTTC
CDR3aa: CASSRGRDRGYGYTF

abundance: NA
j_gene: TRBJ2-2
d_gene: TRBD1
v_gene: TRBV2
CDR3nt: TGTGCCAGCAGCAGGACAGGGGGCGGGAACACCGGGGAGCTGTTTTTT
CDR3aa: CASSRTGGGNTGELFF

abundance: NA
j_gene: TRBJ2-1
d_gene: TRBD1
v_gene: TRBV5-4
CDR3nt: TGTGCCAGCAGCTACGCCGGGACAGGGCCTTACAATGAGCAGTTCTTC
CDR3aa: CASSYAGTGPYNEQFF

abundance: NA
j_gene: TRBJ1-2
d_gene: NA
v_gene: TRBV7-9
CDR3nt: TGTGCCAGCAGCCGGGGGGGACAAGTCCCTCCCCGTCCCAATGGCTACACCTTC
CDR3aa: CASSRGGQVPPRPNGYTF

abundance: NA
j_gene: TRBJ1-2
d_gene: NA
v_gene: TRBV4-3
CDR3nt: TGCGCCAGCAGCCGGCAGGGAACTAACTATGGCTACACCTTC
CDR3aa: CASSRQGTNYGYTF

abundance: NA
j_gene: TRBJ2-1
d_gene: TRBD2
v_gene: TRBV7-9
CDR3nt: TGTGCCAGCAGCTTAGCTCCACTAGCGTGGGGCCCCCAGGAGCAGTTCTTC
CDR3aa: CASSLAPLAWGPQEQFF

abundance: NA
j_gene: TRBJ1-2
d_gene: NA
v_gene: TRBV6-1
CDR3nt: TGTGCCAGCAGTGCAGTGGGAGGCAAGTCCTATGGCTACACCTTC
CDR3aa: CASSAVGGKSYGYTF

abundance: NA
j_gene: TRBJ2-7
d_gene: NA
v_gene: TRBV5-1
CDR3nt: TGCGCCAGCAGCTTGGCCCGTGGGGACCGCGAGCAGTACTTC
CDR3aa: CASSLARGDREQYF

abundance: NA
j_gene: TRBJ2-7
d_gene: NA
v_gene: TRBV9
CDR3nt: TGTGCCAGCAGCCCGAGGGCAGGCGGCTCTTCAGGGCAGTACTTC
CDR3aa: CASSPRAGGSSGQYF

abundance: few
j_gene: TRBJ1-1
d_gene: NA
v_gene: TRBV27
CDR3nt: TGTGCCAGCAGTTTAACCCTCAGGGTGAACACTGAAGCTTTCTTT
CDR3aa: CASSLTLRVNTEAFF

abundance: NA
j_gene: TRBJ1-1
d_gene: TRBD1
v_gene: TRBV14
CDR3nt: TGTGCCAGCAGGAGACAGGGGGACACTGAAGCTTTCTTT
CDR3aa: CASRRQGDTEAFF

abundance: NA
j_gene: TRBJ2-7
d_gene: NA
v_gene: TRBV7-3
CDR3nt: TGTGCCAGCAGCTTAGGGGACTCCTACGAGCAGTACTTC
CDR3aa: CASSLGDSYEQYF

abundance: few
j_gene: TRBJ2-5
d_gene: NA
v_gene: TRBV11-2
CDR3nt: TGTGCCAGCAGCTTACTTGGGTTCGAGACCCAGTACTTC
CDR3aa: CASSLLGFETQYF

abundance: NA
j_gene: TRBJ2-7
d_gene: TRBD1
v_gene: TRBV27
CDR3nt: TGTGCCAGCAGTTTGAACCCGACAGGGGACTACGAGCAGTACTTC
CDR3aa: CASSLNPTGDYEQYF

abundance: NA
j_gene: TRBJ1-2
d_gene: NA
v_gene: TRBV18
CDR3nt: TGTGCCAGCTCACCAGGGATAAACGACTATGGCTACACCTTC
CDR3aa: CASSPGINDYGYTF

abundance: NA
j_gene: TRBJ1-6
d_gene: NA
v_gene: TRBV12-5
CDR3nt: TGTGCTAGTGGTTTATTCGTGGAGAACTCACCCCTCCACTTT
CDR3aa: CASGLFVENSPLHF

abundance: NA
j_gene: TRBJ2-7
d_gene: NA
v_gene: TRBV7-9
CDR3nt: TGTGCCAGCAGCCCTGGGGACCGGTCCTACGAGCAGTACTTC
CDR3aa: CASSPGDRSYEQYF

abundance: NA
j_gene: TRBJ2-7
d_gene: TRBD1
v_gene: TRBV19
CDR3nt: TGTGCCAGTAGAGAACGACAGGGGCGGGACGAGCAGTACTTC
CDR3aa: CASRERQGRDEQYF

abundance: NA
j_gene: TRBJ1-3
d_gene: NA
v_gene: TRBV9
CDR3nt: TGTGCCAGCAGCGCAGGCCCCACGGGTGCTGGAAACACCATATATTTT
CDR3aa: CASSAGPTGAGNTIYF

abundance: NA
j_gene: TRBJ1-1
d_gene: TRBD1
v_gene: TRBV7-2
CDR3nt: TGTGCCAGCAGCTCATACAGGGGCAAGAACACTGAAGCTTTCTTT
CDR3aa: CASSSYRGKNTEAFF

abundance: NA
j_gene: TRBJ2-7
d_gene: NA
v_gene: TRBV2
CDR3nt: TGTGCCAGCACCCTGATACCGGGAGATAGAAGCTCCTACGAGCAGTACTTC
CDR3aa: CASTLIPGDRSSYEQYF

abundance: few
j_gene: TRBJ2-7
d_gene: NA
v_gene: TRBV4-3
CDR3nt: TGCGCCAGCAGCCTCATCAGGGAAAGCTACGAGCAGTACTTC
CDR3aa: CASSLIRESYEQYF

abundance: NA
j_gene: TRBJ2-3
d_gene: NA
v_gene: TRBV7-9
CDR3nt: TGTGCCAGCAGCTTAGGTCGAGGGGTTATGAGCACAGATACGCAGTATTTT
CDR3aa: CASSLGRGVMSTDTQYF

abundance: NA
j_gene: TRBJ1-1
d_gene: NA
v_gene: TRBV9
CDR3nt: TGTGCCAGCAGCCCCGAAGGGCCGAACACTGAAGCTTTCTTT
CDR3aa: CASSPEGPNTEAFF

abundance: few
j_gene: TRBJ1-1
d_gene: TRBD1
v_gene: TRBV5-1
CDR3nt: TGCGCCAGCAGCTGGGGGACACAGGGGGACACTGAAGCTTTCTTT
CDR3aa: CASSWGTQGDTEAFF

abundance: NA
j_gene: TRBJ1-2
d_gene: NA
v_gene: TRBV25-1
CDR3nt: TGTGCCAGCAGTGAACCGGGACGTTATGGCTACACCTTC
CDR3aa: CASSEPGRYGYTF

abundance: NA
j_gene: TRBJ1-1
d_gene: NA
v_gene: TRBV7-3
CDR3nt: TGTGCCAGCAGCTTCGGGTTGAACACTGAAGCTTTCTTT
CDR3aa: CASSFGLNTEAFF

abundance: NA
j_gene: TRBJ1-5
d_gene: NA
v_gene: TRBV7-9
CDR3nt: TGTGCCAGCAGCTCTGAGGGGAGCAATCAGCCCCAGCATTTT
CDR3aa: CASSSEGSNQPQHF

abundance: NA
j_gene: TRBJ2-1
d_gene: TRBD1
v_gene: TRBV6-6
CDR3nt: TGTGCCAGCAATGCCGGGACAGGGGGCTCTGATGAGCAGTTCTTC
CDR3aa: CASNAGTGGSDEQFF

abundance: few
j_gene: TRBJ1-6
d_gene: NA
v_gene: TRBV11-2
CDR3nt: TGTGCCAGCACGCAACCCAACCGTAATTCACCCCTCCACTTT
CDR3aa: CASTQPNRNSPLHF

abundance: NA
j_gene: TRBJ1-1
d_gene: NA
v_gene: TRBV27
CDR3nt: TGTGCCAGCAGTCTCTGGGCCACCAAGAACACTGAAGCTTTCTTT
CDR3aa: CASSLWATKNTEAFF

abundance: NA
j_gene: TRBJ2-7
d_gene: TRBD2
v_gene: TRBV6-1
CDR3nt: TGTGCCAGCAGCCTTAGCGGGGCTTACGAGCAGTACTTC
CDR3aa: CASSLSGAYEQYF

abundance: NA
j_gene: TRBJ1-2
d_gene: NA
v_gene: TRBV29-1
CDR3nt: TGCAGCGTTGAAGTCAACGATGGCTACACCTTC
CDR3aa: CSVEVNDGYTF

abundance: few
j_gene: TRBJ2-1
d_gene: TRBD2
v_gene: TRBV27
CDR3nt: TGTGCCAGCACCACCGGGACTAGCGGTTACAATGAGCAGTTCTTC
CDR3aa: CASTTGTSGYNEQFF

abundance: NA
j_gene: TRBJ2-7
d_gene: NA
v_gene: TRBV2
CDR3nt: TGTGCCAGCAGTTCGGGGCGAGAAGTCCTGTACTACGAGCAGTACTTC
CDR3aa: CASSSGREVLYYEQYF

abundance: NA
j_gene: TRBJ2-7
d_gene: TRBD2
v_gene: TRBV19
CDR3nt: TGTGCCAGTAGTGCCCCGACTAGCGGGTCTTGGGAGCAGTACTTC
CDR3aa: CASSAPTSGSWEQYF

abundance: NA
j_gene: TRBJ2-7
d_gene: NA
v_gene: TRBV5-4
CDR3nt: TGTGCCAGCAGCTCCGGGACGGACTACGAGCAGTACTTC
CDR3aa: CASSSGTDYEQYF

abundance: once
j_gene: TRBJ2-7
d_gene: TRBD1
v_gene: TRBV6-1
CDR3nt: TGTGCCAGCAGTGAGTACAGGGGCCCCCCCGAGCAGTACTTC
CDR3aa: CASSEYRGPPEQYF

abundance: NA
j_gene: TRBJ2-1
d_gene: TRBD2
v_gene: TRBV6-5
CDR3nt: TGTGCCAGCAGTTACACAACTAGCGGCTCTAATGAGCAGTTCTTC
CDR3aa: CASSYTTSGSNEQFF

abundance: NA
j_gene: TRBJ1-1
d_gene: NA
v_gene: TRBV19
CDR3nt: TGTGCCAGTAGTCTTCGGGCTCGCTCTGAAGCTTTCTTT
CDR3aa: CASSLRARSEAFF

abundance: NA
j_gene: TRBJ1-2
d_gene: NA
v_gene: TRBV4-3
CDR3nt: TGCGCCAGCAGCCAAGAAGGGTCGGGTGGGGGCTACACCTTC
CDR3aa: CASSQEGSGGGYTF

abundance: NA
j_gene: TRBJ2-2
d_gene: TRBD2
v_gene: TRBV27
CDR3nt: TGTGCCAGCAGTGCAGGACTAGCGGCGAACACCGGGGAGCTGTTTTTT
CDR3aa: CASSAGLAANTGELFF

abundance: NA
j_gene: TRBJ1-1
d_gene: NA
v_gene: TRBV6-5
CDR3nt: TGTGCCAGCAGTTACTCGTTGGCAGGAAGCACTGAAGCTTTCTTT
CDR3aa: CASSYSLAGSTEAFF

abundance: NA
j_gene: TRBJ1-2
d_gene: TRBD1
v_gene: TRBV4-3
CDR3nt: TGCGCCAGCAGCCAAGATATTGTCGGACAGGGACCCCTTAACTATGGCTACACCTTC
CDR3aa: CASSQDIVGQGPLNYGYTF

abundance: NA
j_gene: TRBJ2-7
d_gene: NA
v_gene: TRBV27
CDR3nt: TGTGCCAGCAGGGCTAGCGTCAGCTCCTACGAGCAGTACTTC
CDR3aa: CASRASVSSYEQYF

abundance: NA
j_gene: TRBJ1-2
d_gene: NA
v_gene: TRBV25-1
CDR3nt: TGTGCCAGCAGTCTCTCTATGGAATATGGCTACACCTTC
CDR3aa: CASSLSMEYGYTF

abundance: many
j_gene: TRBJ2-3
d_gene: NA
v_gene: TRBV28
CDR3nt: TGTGCCAGCAGCACCGGGACTGGGGAGTGGGCAGATACGCAGTATTTT
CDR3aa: CASSTGTGEWADTQYF

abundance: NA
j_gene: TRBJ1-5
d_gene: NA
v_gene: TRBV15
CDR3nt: TGTGCCACCAGCAGGGACAGAAACAATCAGCCCCAGCATTTT
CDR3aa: CATSRDRNNQPQHF

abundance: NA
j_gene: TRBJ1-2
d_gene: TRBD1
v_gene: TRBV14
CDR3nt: TGTGCCAGCAGCCAGGACAGGCTAGTCCTCTATGGCTACACCTTC
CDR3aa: CASSQDRLVLYGYTF

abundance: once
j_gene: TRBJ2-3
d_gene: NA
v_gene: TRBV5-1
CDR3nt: TGCGCCAGCAGCTTTGGAGGGAACACAGATACGCAGTATTTT
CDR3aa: CASSFGGNTDTQYF

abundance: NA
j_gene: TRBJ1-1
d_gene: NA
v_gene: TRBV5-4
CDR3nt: TGTGCCAGCAGCAGTTTTACGCCCTTGAACACTGAAGCTTTCTTT
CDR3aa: CASSSFTPLNTEAFF

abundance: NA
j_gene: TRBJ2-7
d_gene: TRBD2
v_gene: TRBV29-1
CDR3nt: TGCAGCGTTGGTCTAGCGGGAGGACAACGCTACGAGCAGTACTTC
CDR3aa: CSVGLAGGQRYEQYF

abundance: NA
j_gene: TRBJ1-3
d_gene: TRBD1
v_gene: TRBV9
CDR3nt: TGTGCCAGCAGCGTGTCTCCGGGACAGGGGGCGCAAGTTGGAAACACCATATATTTT
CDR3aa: CASSVSPGQGAQVGNTIYF

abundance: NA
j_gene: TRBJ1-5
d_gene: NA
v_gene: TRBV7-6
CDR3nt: TGTGCCAGCAGCTCGGCCACCAGGGGAGAAAATAGCATTCAGCCCCAGCATTTT
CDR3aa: CASSSATRGENSIQPQHF

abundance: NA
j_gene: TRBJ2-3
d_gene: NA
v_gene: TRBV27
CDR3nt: TGTGCCAGCAGCAGGGGTTCGACAGATACGCAGTATTTT
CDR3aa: CASSRGSTDTQYF

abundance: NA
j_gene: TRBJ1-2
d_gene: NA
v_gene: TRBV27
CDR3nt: TGTGCCAGCAGCCCCCGACAGCGAAACTATGGCTACACCTTC
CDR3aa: CASSPRQRNYGYTF

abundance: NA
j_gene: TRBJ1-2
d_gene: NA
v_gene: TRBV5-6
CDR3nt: TGTGCCAGCAGCCCCGAACCGAGCAGCCCCCTTGGCTACACCTTC
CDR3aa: CASSPEPSSPLGYTF